The present T cell receptor (beta chain) was sequenced within a study of T cells after yellow fever vaccination. Broader study findings: On re-exposure, the response was weaker but peaked faster, at day 5 versus 15.

Turning to this clonotype: Its target is not known.

By 5'RACE template switching, TCR cDNA was produced, with a universal primer site and UMIs added in the process. MiXCR, run by TCRdb on the 5' RACE reads, gives a single entry per CDR3 protein. The sample consists of hundreds of thousands of distinct CDR3 sequences, about a sixth of them appearing once. The germline V and J ends were trimmed by 10 bases and 8 bases, with 12 bases remaining between them. The germline CDR1 and CDR2 sequences are MNHEY and SMNVEV (reference sequence). This CDR3 contains 11 residues. The receptor comes from a young man who received the YFV17D yellow fever vaccine. The chain combines TRBV27 with TRBJ2-1, with unresolved D. The source material was PBMCs, sampled more than 4 days after the first yellow fever vaccination. This CDR3 is CATPLRDEQFF. In nucleotides, the CDR3 is TGTGCCACCCCCCTCCGGGATGAGCAGTTCTTC.